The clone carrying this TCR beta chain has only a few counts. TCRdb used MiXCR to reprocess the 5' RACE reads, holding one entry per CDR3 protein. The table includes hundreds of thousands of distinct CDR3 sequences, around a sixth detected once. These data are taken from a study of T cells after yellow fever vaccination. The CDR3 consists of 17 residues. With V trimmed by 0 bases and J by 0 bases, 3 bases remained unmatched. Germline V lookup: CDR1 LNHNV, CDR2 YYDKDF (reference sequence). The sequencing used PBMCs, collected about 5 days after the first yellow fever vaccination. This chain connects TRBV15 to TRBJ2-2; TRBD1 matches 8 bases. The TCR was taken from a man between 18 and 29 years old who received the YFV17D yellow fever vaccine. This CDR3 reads CATSRDRGQANTGELFF. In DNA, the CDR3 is TGTGCCACCAGCAGAGATCGGGGACAGGCGAACACCGGGGAGCTGTTTTTT.